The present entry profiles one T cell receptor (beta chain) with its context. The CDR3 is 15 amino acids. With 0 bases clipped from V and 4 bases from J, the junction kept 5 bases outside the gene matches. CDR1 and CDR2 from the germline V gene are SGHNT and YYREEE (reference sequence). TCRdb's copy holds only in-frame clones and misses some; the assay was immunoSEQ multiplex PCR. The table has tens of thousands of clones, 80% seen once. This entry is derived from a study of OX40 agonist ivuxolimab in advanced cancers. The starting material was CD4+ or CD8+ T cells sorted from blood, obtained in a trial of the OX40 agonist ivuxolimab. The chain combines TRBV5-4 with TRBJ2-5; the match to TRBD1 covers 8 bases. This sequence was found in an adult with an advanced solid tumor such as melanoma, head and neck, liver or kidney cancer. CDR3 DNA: TGTGCCAGCAGCTTGGGACAGGGGATTTCAGAGACCCAGTACTTC. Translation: CASSLGQGISETQYF.